The table lists the clone carrying this T cell receptor (beta chain) with a count of one. As yet, its antigen is unknown. This entry belongs to a study of T cell responses to AZD1222 COVID-19 vaccine. CDR1 is LGHDT, CDR2 YNNKEL, per germline (reference sequence). Trimming took off 0 bases at V and 6 bases at J, with 12 bases between the two ends. This CDR3 is built from 14 residues. General study results and limits: Spike regions recognized by vaccine-associated CD4 TCRs spanned the protein, led by 160-218 and 743-854.

The method was immunoSEQ multiplex PCR; TCRdb's version includes in-frame clones alone and lacks a portion of them. This repertoire shows about 100,000 clones, 85% to 95% found once; its top ten account for 1.7%. The sequenced sample was peripheral blood, obtained on day 0 of AZD1222 vaccination. The rearrangement joins TRBV3-1 (or the pseudogene TRBV3-2) to TRBJ2-7; D gene uncertain. This clonotype was obtained from an adult in good health. DNA of the CDR3: TGTGCCAGCAGCCAAGATATCGTATTGGGCGAGCAGTACTTC. As protein: CASSQDIVLGEQYF.